Listed here is a single TCR beta chain. Its antigen remains unidentified. These data come from a study of cytomegalovirus exposure and HLA in healthy donors. The study's findings and limits: A reported reduction in N-insertions relative to the roughly 710-donor mean was seen in an Asian-associated ancestry cluster in a later analysis. The classifier reportedly diagnosed cytomegalovirus status with high specificity and sensitivity. Later analysis demonstrated an association between a missense DCLRE1C variant and TCR beta V- and J-gene trimming.

The study ran its PCR with 60 Vbeta and 13 Jbeta primers. Produced via immunoSEQ multiplex PCR; TCRdb's table is partial and in-frame only. The repertoire consists of roughly 190,000 clones, with roughly 80% occurring once and the leading ten covering over 2.5%. V lost 2 bases to trimming and J lost 4 bases; unmatched junction nucleotides: 8. This CDR3 region has 16 residues. The germline CDR1 and CDR2 sequences are GTSNPN and SVGIG (reference sequence). Donors counted as nominally healthy when sampled, yet unrecorded immune exposures were likely. Sequencing used PBMCs. The chain employs TRBV30 and TRBJ2-3, with 11 bases fitting TRBD2. This sequence originates from a female donor in good health and CMV-seronegative. CDR3 sequence (DNA): TGTGCCTGGAGTCCACTCCTAGCGGGGGGTTCAGATACGCAGTATTTT. Protein product: CAWSPLLAGGSDTQYF.